This is a list of T cell receptor beta chains from one sample in a study of blood T cell repertoires in COVID-19. Clones were sequenced by immunoSEQ multiplex PCR, and TCRdb holds only the in-frame ones, with some missing. The sample contains approximately 260,000 clones, 87% of which appear only once. Material: peripheral blood. The receptors shown here come from a man aged 55 to 70 who had recovered from COVID-19. CDR3s include the opening cysteine and the closing phenylalanine or tryptophan. A D gene is named only where the DNA matches it firmly. Size is omitted from some rows. Given values are once, few, many or a class for expanded clones.

clone_size: -
v_call: TRBV6-5
j_call: TRBJ2-6
d_call: -
cdr3_nt: TGTGCCAGTACAAGACAGGTCTCTGGGGCCAACGTCCTGACTTTC
cdr3_aa: CASTRQVSGANVLTF

clone_size: few
v_call: TRBV19
j_call: TRBJ2-7
d_call: -
cdr3_nt: TGTGCCAGTAGTATAGATCTCGGCGAGCAGTACTTC
cdr3_aa: CASSIDLGEQYF

clone_size: -
v_call: TRBV5-1
j_call: TRBJ1-4
d_call: -
cdr3_nt: TGCGCCAGCAGCTTTACGGGGGGCCCAACTAATGAAAAACTGTTTTTT
cdr3_aa: CASSFTGGPTNEKLFF

clone_size: -
v_call: TRBV3-1/TRBV3-2
j_call: TRBJ2-1
d_call: -
cdr3_nt: TGTGCCAGCAGCCAAGATCGAAGTGGCGGGAAGTTCTTC
cdr3_aa: CASSQDRSGGKFF

clone_size: -
v_call: TRBV30
j_call: TRBJ2-1
d_call: TRBD1
cdr3_nt: TGTGCCTGGAGTCCCTTGGACAGGGGTGGTGTCGATGAGCAGTTCTTC
cdr3_aa: CAWSPLDRGGVDEQFF

clone_size: -
v_call: TRBV6-5
j_call: TRBJ2-2
d_call: TRBD1
cdr3_nt: TGTGCCAGCAGTTACGGAGACAGGGGCCGGTCCGGGGAGCTGTTTTTT
cdr3_aa: CASSYGDRGRSGELFF

clone_size: -
v_call: TRBV7-8
j_call: TRBJ1-2
d_call: -
cdr3_nt: TGTGCCAGCAGGGGTGGGATGGACTATGCTAACTATGGCTACACCTTC
cdr3_aa: CASRGGMDYANYGYTF

clone_size: -
v_call: TRBV6-5
j_call: TRBJ2-2
d_call: -
cdr3_nt: TGTGCCAGCAGGGCTATAGCGTTTACCGGGGAGCTGTTTTTT
cdr3_aa: CASRAIAFTGELFF

clone_size: -
v_call: TRBV7-9
j_call: TRBJ1-1
d_call: -
cdr3_nt: TGTGCCAGCAGCTTAGAGACGGGCACTGAAGCTTTCTTT
cdr3_aa: CASSLETGTEAFF

clone_size: -
v_call: TRBV15
j_call: TRBJ1-4
d_call: -
cdr3_nt: TGTGCCACCAGCAGACTCGCGGGGGTTACTAATGAAAAACTGTTTTTT
cdr3_aa: CATSRLAGVTNEKLFF

clone_size: -
v_call: TRBV18
j_call: TRBJ2-1
d_call: -
cdr3_nt: TGTGCCAGCTCAGCAGGGAGCGGGCACAATGAGCAGTTCTTC
cdr3_aa: CASSAGSGHNEQFF

clone_size: -
v_call: TRBV6-6
j_call: TRBJ1-6
d_call: -
cdr3_nt: TGTGCCAGCAGTTTTGACAGGAAATATAATTCACCCCTCCACTTT
cdr3_aa: CASSFDRKYNSPLHF

clone_size: -
v_call: TRBV4-2
j_call: TRBJ1-5
d_call: -
cdr3_nt: TGTGCCAGCAGCCAAGATACCCGGGCCGGGGGCAATCAGCCCCAGCATTTT
cdr3_aa: CASSQDTRAGGNQPQHF

clone_size: -
v_call: TRBV28
j_call: TRBJ1-1
d_call: -
cdr3_nt: TGTGCCAGCAGTTTACAGGGGCTGGGCACTGAAGCTTTCTTT
cdr3_aa: CASSLQGLGTEAFF

clone_size: -
v_call: TRBV6-6
j_call: TRBJ2-7
d_call: TRBD1
cdr3_nt: TGTGCCAGCAGCCTGCTGGGGGACAGTGTCTACGAGCAGTACTTC
cdr3_aa: CASSLLGDSVYEQYF

clone_size: -
v_call: TRBV6-5
j_call: TRBJ2-2
d_call: -
cdr3_nt: TGTGCCAGCAGTTACTCTCTCGCCGGGGAGCTGTTTTTT
cdr3_aa: CASSYSLAGELFF

clone_size: -
v_call: TRBV27
j_call: TRBJ1-1
d_call: TRBD1
cdr3_nt: TGTGCCAGCAGTCCCACCTTGGACAGGGGCCAAGGGAACACTGAAGCTTTCTTT
cdr3_aa: CASSPTLDRGQGNTEAFF

clone_size: -
v_call: TRBV28
j_call: TRBJ1-3
d_call: TRBD1
cdr3_nt: TGTGCCAGCAGTGAGGACAGGAAAATATATTTT
cdr3_aa: CASSEDRKIYF

clone_size: few
v_call: TRBV12-3/TRBV12-4
j_call: TRBJ1-1
d_call: -
cdr3_nt: TGTGCCAGCAGTCCCCCAGGGGCGGCTGAAGCTTTCTTT
cdr3_aa: CASSPPGAAEAFF

clone_size: -
v_call: TRBV19
j_call: TRBJ1-1
d_call: -
cdr3_nt: TGTGCCAGTAGTATAGTCAGGTCGAACACTGAAGCTTTCTTT
cdr3_aa: CASSIVRSNTEAFF

clone_size: -
v_call: TRBV24-1
j_call: TRBJ1-2
d_call: TRBD1
cdr3_nt: TGTGCCACCAGTAGGACAGGGGGGGGCTATGGCTACACCTTC
cdr3_aa: CATSRTGGGYGYTF

clone_size: -
v_call: TRBV12-3/TRBV12-4
j_call: TRBJ1-1
d_call: -
cdr3_nt: TGTGCCAGCAGTCTGGGGGGGAACACTGAAGCTTTCTTT
cdr3_aa: CASSLGGNTEAFF

clone_size: -
v_call: TRBV2
j_call: TRBJ2-2
d_call: TRBD1
cdr3_nt: TGTGCCAGCAGTCAGACCCGGGACAGGGAGAACACCGGGGAGCTGTTTTTT
cdr3_aa: CASSQTRDRENTGELFF

clone_size: -
v_call: TRBV2
j_call: TRBJ1-2
d_call: TRBD1
cdr3_nt: TGTGCCAGCAGTGATCCGGGACAGGGGTCTCTCCGTGGTGGCTACACCTTC
cdr3_aa: CASSDPGQGSLRGGYTF

clone_size: -
v_call: TRBV18
j_call: TRBJ1-2
d_call: -
cdr3_nt: TGTGCCAGCTCGGAGAGGGACTATGGCTACACCTTC
cdr3_aa: CASSERDYGYTF

clone_size: many
v_call: TRBV24-1
j_call: TRBJ2-3
d_call: TRBD2
cdr3_nt: TGTGCCACCAGTGAGGGGGACTACAAGCTCACAGATACGCAGTATTTT
cdr3_aa: CATSEGDYKLTDTQYF

clone_size: -
v_call: TRBV7-2
j_call: TRBJ2-7
d_call: TRBD1
cdr3_nt: TGTGCCAGCAGCCGTACCGGGACAGGGTATAGGAAGCAGTACTTC
cdr3_aa: CASSRTGTGYRKQYF

clone_size: -
v_call: TRBV19
j_call: TRBJ2-2
d_call: -
cdr3_nt: TGTGCCAGTAGTATAGGGTATCAGGGGAACACCGGGGAGCTGTTTTTT
cdr3_aa: CASSIGYQGNTGELFF

clone_size: -
v_call: TRBV23-1
j_call: TRBJ2-4
d_call: -
cdr3_nt: TGCGCCAGCAGTAGGGCCGCGGGAAACATTCAGTACTTC
cdr3_aa: CASSRAAGNIQYF

clone_size: -
v_call: TRBV7-8
j_call: TRBJ2-2
d_call: -
cdr3_nt: TGTGCCAGCAGCCCTTGGGACAGGGGCGCGGGACTAGCTAACGTTTTGTCCACCGGGGAGCTGTTTTTT
cdr3_aa: CASSPWDRGAGLANVLSTGELFF

clone_size: -
v_call: TRBV24-1
j_call: TRBJ1-2
d_call: -
cdr3_nt: TGTGCCACCAGTGACCAACATACGAACTATGGCTACACCTTC
cdr3_aa: CATSDQHTNYGYTF

clone_size: -
v_call: TRBV29-1
j_call: TRBJ2-3
d_call: -
cdr3_nt: TGCAGCGCCCAGCGAGGGAACCGGGATACGCAGTATTTT
cdr3_aa: CSAQRGNRDTQYF

clone_size: once
v_call: TRBV5-1
j_call: TRBJ1-1
d_call: -
cdr3_nt: TGCGCCAGTCGGTTCACAGGGAACACTGAAGCTTTCTTT
cdr3_aa: CASRFTGNTEAFF

clone_size: -
v_call: TRBV18
j_call: TRBJ2-1
d_call: -
cdr3_nt: TGTGCCAGCTCACCGGGACAACTTTACAGGTCCCCCTACAATGAGCAGTTCTTC
cdr3_aa: CASSPGQLYRSPYNEQFF

clone_size: -
v_call: TRBV6-5
j_call: TRBJ1-4
d_call: -
cdr3_nt: TGTGCCAGCAGGAGGGGGGGCGGGAGTGAAAAACTGTTTTTT
cdr3_aa: CASRRGGGSEKLFF

clone_size: -
v_call: TRBV11-2
j_call: TRBJ2-3
d_call: TRBD2
cdr3_nt: TGTGCCAGCAGCATTCGGACTAGCGGGATTTCTGCCACAGATACGCAGTATTTT
cdr3_aa: CASSIRTSGISATDTQYF

clone_size: -
v_call: TRBV3-1/TRBV3-2
j_call: TRBJ1-6
d_call: TRBD1
cdr3_nt: TGTGCCAGCAGCCAAGTTAGGATCCAGACAGGGTATAATTCACCCCTCCACTTT
cdr3_aa: CASSQVRIQTGYNSPLHF

clone_size: -
v_call: TRBV5-5
j_call: TRBJ2-1
d_call: -
cdr3_nt: TGTGCCAGCAGCTTGCCTCTAGAGCAGTTCTTC
cdr3_aa: CASSLPLEQFF

clone_size: -
v_call: TRBV2
j_call: TRBJ2-3
d_call: -
cdr3_nt: TGTGCCAGCAGTCGGGGTTGGGATACGCAGTATTTT
cdr3_aa: CASSRGWDTQYF

clone_size: -
v_call: TRBV20-1
j_call: TRBJ1-1
d_call: -
cdr3_nt: TGCAGTGCTGAGCGACAGGCCGAAGCTTTCTTT
cdr3_aa: CSAERQAEAFF

clone_size: -
v_call: TRBV19
j_call: TRBJ1-5
d_call: TRBD1
cdr3_nt: TGTGCCAGTAGCCAGGGACAGGTAGGGAATCAGCCCCAGCATTTT
cdr3_aa: CASSQGQVGNQPQHF

clone_size: -
v_call: TRBV15
j_call: TRBJ2-7
d_call: TRBD2
cdr3_nt: TGTGCCACCAGGCGGGGGGAATACTCCTACGAGCAGTACTTC
cdr3_aa: CATRRGEYSYEQYF

clone_size: -
v_call: TRBV7-2
j_call: TRBJ2-7
d_call: -
cdr3_nt: TGTGCCAGCAGCTTAGTGAGGTCAGGGGAGCAGTACTTC
cdr3_aa: CASSLVRSGEQYF